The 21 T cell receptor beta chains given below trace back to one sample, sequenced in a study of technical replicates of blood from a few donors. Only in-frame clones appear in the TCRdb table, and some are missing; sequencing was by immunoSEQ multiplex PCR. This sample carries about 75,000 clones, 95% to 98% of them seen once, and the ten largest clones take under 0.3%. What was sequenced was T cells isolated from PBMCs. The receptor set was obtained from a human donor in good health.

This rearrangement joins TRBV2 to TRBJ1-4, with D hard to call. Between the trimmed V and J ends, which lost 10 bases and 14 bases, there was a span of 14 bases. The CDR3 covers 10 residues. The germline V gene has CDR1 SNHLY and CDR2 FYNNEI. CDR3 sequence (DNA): TGTGCCACGATGGGCCACCATCTGTTTTTT. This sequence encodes CATMGHHLFF.

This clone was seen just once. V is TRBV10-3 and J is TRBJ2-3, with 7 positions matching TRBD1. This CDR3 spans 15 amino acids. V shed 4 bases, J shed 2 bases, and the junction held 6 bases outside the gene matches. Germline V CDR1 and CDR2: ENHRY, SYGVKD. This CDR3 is CAISASGQTTDTQYF. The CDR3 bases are TGTGCCATCAGTGCATCGGGACAGACCACAGATACGCAGTATTTT.

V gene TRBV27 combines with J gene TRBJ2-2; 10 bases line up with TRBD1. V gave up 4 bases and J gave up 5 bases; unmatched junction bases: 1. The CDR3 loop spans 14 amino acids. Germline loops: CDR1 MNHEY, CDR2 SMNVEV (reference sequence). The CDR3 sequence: CASSWDRGTGELFF. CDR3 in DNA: TGTGCCAGCAGTTGGGACAGGGGAACCGGGGAGCTGTTTTTT.

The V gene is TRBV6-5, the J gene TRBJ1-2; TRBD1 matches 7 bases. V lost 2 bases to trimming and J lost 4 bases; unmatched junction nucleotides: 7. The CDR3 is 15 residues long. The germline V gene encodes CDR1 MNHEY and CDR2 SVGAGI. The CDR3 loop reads CASSYSGQDIYGYTF. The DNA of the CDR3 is TGTGCCAGCAGTTACAGTGGACAGGACATCTATGGCTACACCTTC.

CDR3 bases: TGTGCCAGCAGCTTCCAGGGGCAGACTGAAGCTTTCTTT. Residues: CASSFQGQTEAFF. The rearrangement joins TRBV11-3 to TRBJ1-1; D might be TRBD1 (6 bases). CDR1 is SGHNT and CDR2 is YENEEA in the germline V gene. The V and J ends lost 3 bases and 5 bases respectively, with 10 bases between them. The CDR3 runs 13 residues.

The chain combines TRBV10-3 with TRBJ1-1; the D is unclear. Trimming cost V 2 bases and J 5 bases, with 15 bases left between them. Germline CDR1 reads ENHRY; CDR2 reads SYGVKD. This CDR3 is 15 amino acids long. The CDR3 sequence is CAISEAGEFRTEAFF. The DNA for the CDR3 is TGTGCCATCAGTGAGGCCGGGGAGTTTAGGACTGAAGCTTTCTTT.

CDR3 protein: CAWSRTGAIPQPQHF. In DNA form, the CDR3 reads TGTGCCTGGAGTAGGACAGGGGCAATTCCCCAGCCCCAGCATTTT. The rearrangement joins TRBV30 to TRBJ1-5; 9 bases fit TRBD1. Germline CDR1 and CDR2: GTSNPN and SVGIG (reference sequence). The CDR3 is made up of 15 amino acids. After removal of 2 bases from V and 7 bases from J, the junction contained 9 bases not matched to a gene. The full variable domain, in which reference TRBV30 and TRBJ1-5 provide the parts outside the CDR3, is SQTIHQWPATLVQPVGSPLSLECTVEGTSNPNLYWYRQAAGRGLQLLFYSVGIGQISSEVPQNLSASRPQDRQFILSSKKLLLSDSGFYLCAWSRTGAIPQPQHFGDGTRLSIL.

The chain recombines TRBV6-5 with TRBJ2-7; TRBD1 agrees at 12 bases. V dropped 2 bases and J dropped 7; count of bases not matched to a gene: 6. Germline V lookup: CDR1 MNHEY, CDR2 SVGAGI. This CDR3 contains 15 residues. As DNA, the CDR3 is TGTGCCAGCAGTTACAGGGGACAGGGGGCGCGAGAGCAGTACTTC. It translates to CASSYRGQGAREQYF.

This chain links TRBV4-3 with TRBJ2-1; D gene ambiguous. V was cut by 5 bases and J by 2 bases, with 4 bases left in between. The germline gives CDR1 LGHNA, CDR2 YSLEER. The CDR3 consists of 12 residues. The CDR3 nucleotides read TGCGCCAGCAGCTCTACCTACAATGAGCAGTTCTTC. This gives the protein CASSSTYNEQFF.

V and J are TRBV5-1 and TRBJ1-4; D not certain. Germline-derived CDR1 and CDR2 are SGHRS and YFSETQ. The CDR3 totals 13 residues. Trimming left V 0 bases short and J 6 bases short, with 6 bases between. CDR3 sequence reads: CASSLGGYEKLFF. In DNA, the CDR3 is TGCGCCAGCAGCTTGGGAGGGTATGAAAAACTGTTTTTT.

The CDR3 protein is CASSLAPGVPEAFF. CDR3 nucleotides: TGTGCCAGCAGCTTAGCTCCGGGAGTTCCTGAAGCTTTCTTT. The chain carries TRBV11-2 and TRBJ1-1; D is ambiguous. V lost 1 base to trimming and J lost 6 bases, with 12 bases between them. The CDR3 loop spans 14 amino acids. Looked up from germline, CDR1 is SGHAT and CDR2 is FQNNGV.

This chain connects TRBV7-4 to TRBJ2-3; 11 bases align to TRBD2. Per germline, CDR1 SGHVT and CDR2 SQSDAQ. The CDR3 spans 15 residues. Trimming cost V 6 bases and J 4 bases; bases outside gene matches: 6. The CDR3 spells CASSTSGSKADTQYF. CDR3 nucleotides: TGTGCCAGCAGTACTAGCGGGAGTAAGGCAGATACGCAGTATTTT.

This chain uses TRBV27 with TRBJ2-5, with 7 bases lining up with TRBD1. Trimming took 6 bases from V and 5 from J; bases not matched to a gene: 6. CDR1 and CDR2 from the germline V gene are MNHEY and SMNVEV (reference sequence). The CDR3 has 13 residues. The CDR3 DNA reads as TGTGCCAGCAGATCACAGGGGTTGGAGACCCAGTACTTC. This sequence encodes CASRSQGLETQYF.

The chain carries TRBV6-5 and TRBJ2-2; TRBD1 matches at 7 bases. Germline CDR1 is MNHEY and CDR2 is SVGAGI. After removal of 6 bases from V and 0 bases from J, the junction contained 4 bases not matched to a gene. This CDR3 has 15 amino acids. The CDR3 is CASSRQGPNTGELFF. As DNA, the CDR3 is TGTGCCAGCAGCCGACAGGGACCGAACACCGGGGAGCTGTTTTTT.

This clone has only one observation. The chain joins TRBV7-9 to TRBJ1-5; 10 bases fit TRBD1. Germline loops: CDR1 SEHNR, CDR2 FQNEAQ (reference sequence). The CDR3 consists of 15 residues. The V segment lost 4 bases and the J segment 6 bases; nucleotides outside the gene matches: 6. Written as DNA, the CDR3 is TGTGCCAGCAGCTCCGGGACAGGGGTAGGTCAGCCCCAGCATTTT. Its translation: CASSSGTGVGQPQHF.

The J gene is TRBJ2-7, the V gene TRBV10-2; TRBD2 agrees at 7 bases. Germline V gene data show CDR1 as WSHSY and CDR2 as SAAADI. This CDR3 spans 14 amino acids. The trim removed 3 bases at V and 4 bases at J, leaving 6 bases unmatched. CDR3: CASSDGTTTYEQYF. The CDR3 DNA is TGCGCCAGCAGTGACGGGACTACTACTTACGAGCAGTACTTC.

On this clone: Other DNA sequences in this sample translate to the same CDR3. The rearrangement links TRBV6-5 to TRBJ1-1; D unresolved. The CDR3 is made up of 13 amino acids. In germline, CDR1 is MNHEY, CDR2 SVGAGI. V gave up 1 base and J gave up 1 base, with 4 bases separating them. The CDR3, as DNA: TGTGCCAGCAGTTACTTGGCGAACACTGAAGCTTTCTTT. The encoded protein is CASSYLANTEAFF.

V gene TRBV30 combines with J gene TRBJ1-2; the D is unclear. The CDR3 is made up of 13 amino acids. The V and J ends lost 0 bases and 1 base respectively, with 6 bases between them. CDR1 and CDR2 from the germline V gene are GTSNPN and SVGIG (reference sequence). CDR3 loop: CAWSVYNNYGYTF. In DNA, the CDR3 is TGTGCCTGGAGTGTTTACAATAACTATGGCTACACCTTC.

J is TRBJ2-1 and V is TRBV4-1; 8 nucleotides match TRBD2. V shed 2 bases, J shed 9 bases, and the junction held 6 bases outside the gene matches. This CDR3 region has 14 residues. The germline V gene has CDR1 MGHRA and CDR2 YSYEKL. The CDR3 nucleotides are TGCGCCAGCAGCCAACGGGCAGCGGGGGCTGAGCAGTTCTTC. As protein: CASSQRAAGAEQFF.

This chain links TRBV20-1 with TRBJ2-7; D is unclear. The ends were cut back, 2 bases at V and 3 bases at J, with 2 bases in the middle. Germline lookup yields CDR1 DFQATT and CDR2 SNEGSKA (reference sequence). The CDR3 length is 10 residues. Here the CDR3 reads CSARLYEQYF. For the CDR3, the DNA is TGCAGTGCTAGACTCTACGAGCAGTACTTC.

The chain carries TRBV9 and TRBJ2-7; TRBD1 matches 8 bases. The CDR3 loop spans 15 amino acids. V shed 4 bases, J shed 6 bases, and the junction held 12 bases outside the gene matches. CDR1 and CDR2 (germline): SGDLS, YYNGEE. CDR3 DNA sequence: TGTGCCAGCAGCTTTTCCGGACAGGGTTCGTCCGAGCAGTACTTC. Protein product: CASSFSGQGSSEQYF. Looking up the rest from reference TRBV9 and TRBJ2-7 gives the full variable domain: DSGVTQTPKHLITATGQRVTLRCSPRSGDLSVYWYQQSLDQGLQFLIQYYNGEERAKGNILERFSAQQFPDLHSELNLSSLELGDSALYFCASSFSGQGSSEQYFGPGTRLTVT.